Here is one T cell receptor (beta chain) with its context. Its antigen is still unknown. Within one base of it there is no much larger clone, and no base qualities were kept. TCR beta libraries were generated from genomic DNA with the immunoSEQ kit, following the manufacturer's recommendations. Library preparation used a first multiplex PCR with proprietary primers, then a second PCR adding unique barcodes, with bead cleanups after each round. A positive control reaction and a negative control reaction, both provided in the kit, were run with every batch of samples. The final libraries were assessed on an Agilent 4200 TapeStation D1000 ScreenTape, pooled by volume, and quantified by qPCR. Sequencing ran on an Illumina NextSeq500 with a MidOutput 150-cycle cartridge, using 156 Read1 and 15 Index1 cycles with kit custom primers. The pooled library was loaded at approximately 1 pM with an approximately 18% PhiX control spike-in. The study's processing was this. Vendor-processed data were analyzed in R, and a clonotype was defined as all T cells sharing the same CDR3 nucleotide sequence. For clone abundance analyses, frequencies were normalized to the 10,000 most abundant clones in each sample. Public T cell clones, averaging fewer than five per sample, were removed before analysis. A difference in abundance of at least 32-fold between compartments was used to define tumor-enriched and baseline blood-enriched clonotypes. A beta-binomial differential abundance model was used to identify clonotypes that expanded or contracted between blood time points. Tumor-blood repertoire similarity was measured with the Baroni-Urbani and Buser coefficient, and group comparisons used two-tailed Wilcoxon tests in R. The table comes from immuneACCESS by way of TCRdb, which keeps in-frame sequences with V and J called. Part of the clones is missing from these tables; in studies checked, under half for an unresolved V gene and the rest for unknown reasons. The V and J calls and clone size come from that table; D and trimming were worked out from the DNA. The sample contains some 150,000 clones, 70% to 90% of them found a single time. The ten largest clones take up 9.5% to 15% of the sample.

The data are from a study of radiation and T cells in renal cell carcinoma (dated by TCRdb to 2020 to 2022). Regarding the study in general: Samples were obtained from a clinical trial, in which 15 Gy stereotactic body radiation therapy was delivered to primary renal cell carcinomas and nephrectomy was performed 4 weeks later. Across all 50 or so samples, under 5 million unique CDR3 nucleotide sequences, encoding around 2.4 million unique CDR3 amino acid sequences, were identified. A total of 50 to 60 samples underwent TCR beta sequencing, made up of around 26 tumors and roughly 27 peripheral blood samples. The paper as a whole reports these results and caveats: Dynamics of the blood repertoire were not tracked past 4 weeks after treatment. In blood, the top tumor clonotypes increased between baseline and 2 weeks post-radiation and then shrank by 4 weeks, which suggests that tumor-resident clones expanded only transiently. Because no pretreatment tumor biopsies were available, whether clonotypes were present in the tumor at baseline could not be determined. Effects of radiation dose or scheduling on the TCR repertoire could not be addressed with the single-armed trial design.

The germline V gene sets CDR1 to SNHLY and CDR2 to FYNNEI. The trim is 2 bases for V and 2 bases for J, with a gap of 13 bases between the germline ends. CDR3 length: 16 amino acids, cysteine to phenylalanine. Only CDR3 DNA remains: 48 bases, in frame from the first base. The intended sense of this specimen's time point label: baseline pretreatment blood. This sample's treatment or condition label indicates: 15 Gy SBRT to primary tumor, nephrectomy 4 weeks later. Serial peripheral blood from radiation-treated patients was sampled at baseline, 2 weeks and 4 weeks after SBRT to track tumor-enriched clonotypes. Renal cell carcinoma with clear cell pathology was present in all patients. The QIAamp DNA Blood Mini Kit (Qiagen) was used to prepare genomic DNA for TCR sequencing. Samples were included in the analyses only if all quality control checks were passed.

The chain uses TRBV2 and TRBJ2-1, with a tentative D call of TRBD1 or TRBD2, each matching 6 bases. The origin of this receptor is a woman aged 50 to 60 with renal cell carcinoma. Here the sequenced sample was blood, taken from a patient whose treatment included radiotherapy and nephrectomy. This receptor carries the CDR3 CASSEWGARTYNEQFF. The nucleotide sequence is given as TGTGCCAGCAGTGAATGGGGGGCGAGGACCTACAATGAGCAGTTCTTC.